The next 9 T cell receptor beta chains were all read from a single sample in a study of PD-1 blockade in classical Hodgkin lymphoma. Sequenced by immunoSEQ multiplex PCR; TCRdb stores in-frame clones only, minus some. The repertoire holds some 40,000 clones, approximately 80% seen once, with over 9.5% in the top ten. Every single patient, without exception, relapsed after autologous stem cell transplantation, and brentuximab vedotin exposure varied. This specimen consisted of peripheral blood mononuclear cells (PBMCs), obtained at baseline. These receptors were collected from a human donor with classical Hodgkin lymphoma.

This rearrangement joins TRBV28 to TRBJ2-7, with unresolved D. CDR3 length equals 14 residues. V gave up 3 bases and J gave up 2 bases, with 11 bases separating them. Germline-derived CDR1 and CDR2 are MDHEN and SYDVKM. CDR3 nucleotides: TGTGCCAGCAGTTTGATGAATCCGACCTACGAGCAGTACTTC. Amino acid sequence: CASSLMNPTYEQYF.

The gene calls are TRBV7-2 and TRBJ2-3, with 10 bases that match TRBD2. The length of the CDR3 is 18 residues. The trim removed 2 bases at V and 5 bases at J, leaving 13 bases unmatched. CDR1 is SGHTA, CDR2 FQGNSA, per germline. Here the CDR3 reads CASSLHYPAGGPEDTQYF. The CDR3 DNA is TGTGCCAGCAGCTTACACTATCCAGCGGGAGGGCCCGAAGATACGCAGTATTTT.

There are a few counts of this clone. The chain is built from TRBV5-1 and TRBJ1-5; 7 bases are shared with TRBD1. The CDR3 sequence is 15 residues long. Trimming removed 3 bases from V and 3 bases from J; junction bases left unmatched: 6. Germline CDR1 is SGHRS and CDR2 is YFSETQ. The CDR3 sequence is CASSSTGQLNQPQHF. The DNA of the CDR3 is TGCGCCAGCAGCTCTACGGGACAGCTCAATCAGCCCCAGCATTTT. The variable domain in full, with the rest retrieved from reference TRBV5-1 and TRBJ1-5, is KAGVTQTPRYLIKTRGQQVTLSCSPISGHRSVSWYQQTPGQGLQFLFEYFSETQRNKGNFPGRFSGRQFSNSRSEMNVSTLELGDSALYLCASSSTGQLNQPQHFGDGTRLSIL.

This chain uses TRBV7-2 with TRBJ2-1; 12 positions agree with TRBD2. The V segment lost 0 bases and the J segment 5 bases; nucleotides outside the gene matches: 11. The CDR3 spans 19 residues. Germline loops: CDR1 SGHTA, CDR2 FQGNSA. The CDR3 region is CASSLARSSGRAGDNEQFF. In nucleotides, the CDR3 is TGTGCCAGCAGCTTAGCGCGATCTAGCGGGAGGGCCGGGGACAATGAGCAGTTCTTC.

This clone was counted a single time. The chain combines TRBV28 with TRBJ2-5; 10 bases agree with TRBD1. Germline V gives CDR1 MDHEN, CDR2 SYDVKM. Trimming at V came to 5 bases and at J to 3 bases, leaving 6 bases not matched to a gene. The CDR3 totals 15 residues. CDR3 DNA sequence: TGTGCCAGCAGTACTCGGACAGGGGGTAAAGAGACCCAGTACTTC. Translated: CASSTRTGGKETQYF.

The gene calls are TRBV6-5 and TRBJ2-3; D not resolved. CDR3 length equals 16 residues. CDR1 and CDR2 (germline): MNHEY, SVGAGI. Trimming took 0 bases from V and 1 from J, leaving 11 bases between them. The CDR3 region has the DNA TGTGCCAGCAGTTACTCGCAGACGGTTGGCACAGATACGCAGTATTTT. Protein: CASSYSQTVGTDTQYF.

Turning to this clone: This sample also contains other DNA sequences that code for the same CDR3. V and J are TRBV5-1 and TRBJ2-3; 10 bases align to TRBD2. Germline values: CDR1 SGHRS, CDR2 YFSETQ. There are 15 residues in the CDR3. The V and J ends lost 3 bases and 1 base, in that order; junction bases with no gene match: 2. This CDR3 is CASSSGTSGTDTQYF. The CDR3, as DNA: TGCGCCAGCAGCTCCGGGACTAGCGGCACAGATACGCAGTATTTT.

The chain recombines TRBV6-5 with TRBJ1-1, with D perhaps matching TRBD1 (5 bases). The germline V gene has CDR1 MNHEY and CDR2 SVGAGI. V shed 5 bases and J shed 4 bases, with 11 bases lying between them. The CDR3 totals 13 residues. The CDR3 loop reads CASSNLGGTEAFF. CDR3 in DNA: TGTGCCAGCAGTAATCTCGGGGGCACTGAAGCTTTCTTT.

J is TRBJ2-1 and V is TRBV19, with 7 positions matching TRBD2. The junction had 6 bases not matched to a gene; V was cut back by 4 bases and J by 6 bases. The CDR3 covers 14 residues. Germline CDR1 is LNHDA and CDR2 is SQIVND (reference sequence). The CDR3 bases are TGTGCCAGTAGTAGGAGCGGGATAAGCAATGAGCAGTTCTTC. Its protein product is CASSRSGISNEQFF. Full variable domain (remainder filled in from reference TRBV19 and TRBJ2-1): DGGITQSPKYLFRKEGQNVTLSCEQNLNHDAMYWYRQDPGQGLRLIYYSQIVNDFQKGDIAEGYSVSREKKESFPLTVTSAQKNPTAFYLCASSRSGISNEQFFGPGTRLTVL.